Shown below are 10 T cell receptor beta chains from a single sample sequenced in a study of shared clonotypes between healthy human individuals. Naive CD8 populations comprised CD45RO-negative cells positively selected for CCR7, excluding terminally differentiated effector memory CD45RA+ cells. Sequencing was performed with immunoSEQ multiplex PCR; in TCRdb, only in-frame clones are kept and a portion is missing. The sample includes hundreds of thousands of clones, approximately 96% seen only once; the top ten take roughly 0.1%. The sample taken for sequencing was naive CD8+ T cells sorted from blood. These receptors were collected from a young woman in good health.

The rearrangement uses TRBV28 and TRBJ2-2; the D gene could be TRBD1 or TRBD2 (5 bases each). V lost 11 bases to trimming and J lost 9 bases, with 19 bases between them. Per germline, CDR1 MDHEN and CDR2 SYDVKM. The CDR3 runs to 13 residues. CDR3 nucleotide sequence: TGTGCCTCCAACTCCCCTCCGGGACGGGAGCTGTTTTTT. Amino acids: CASNSPPGRELFF.

The chain has TRBV12-5 and TRBJ2-2, with D possibly being TRBD1 (6 bases). Germline loops: CDR1 LGHNT, CDR2 FRNRAP. V lost 0 bases and J 1 base, leaving 6 bases between the germline ends. This CDR3 is built from 15 residues. This CDR3 is CASGLVQGNTGELFF. DNA of the CDR3: TGTGCTAGTGGTTTGGTACAGGGGAACACCGGGGAGCTGTTTTTT. Combining the CDR3 with reference TRBV12-5 and TRBJ2-2 gives the whole variable domain DARVTQTPRHKVTEMGQEVTMRCQPILGHNTVFWYRQTMMQGLELLAYFRNRAPLDDSGMPKDRFSAEMPDATLATLKIQPSEPRDSAVYFCASGLVQGNTGELFFGEGSRLTVL.

The chain recombines TRBV29-1 with TRBJ2-1; 12 positions match TRBD1. This CDR3 has 14 amino acids. The trim removed 6 bases at V and 9 bases at J, leaving 9 bases unmatched. The germline gives CDR1 SQVTM, CDR2 ANQGSEA. CDR3 residues: CSVHPGQGAIEQFF. The CDR3 region has the DNA TGCAGCGTGCATCCGGGACAGGGGGCTATTGAGCAGTTCTTC.

The chain carries TRBV27 and TRBJ2-1, with D unresolved. The V end lost 0 bases, the J end lost 4 bases, and 10 bases lay between the germline ends. CDR3 length: 15 residues. Looked up from germline, CDR1 is MNHEY and CDR2 is SMNVEV (reference sequence). The CDR3 DNA is TGTGCCAGCAGTTTATCCGTGACTGGATACAATGAGCAGTTCTTC. Translated, it gives CASSLSVTGYNEQFF.

The rearrangement links TRBV4-1 to TRBJ1-5, with D possibly being TRBD1 (5 bases). V was shortened by 1 base and J by 5 bases, with 6 bases between the two germline ends. The germline V gene has CDR1 MGHRA and CDR2 YSYEKL. This CDR3 region has 13 residues. CDR3: CASSQVGDQPQHF. The DNA for the CDR3 is TGCGCCAGCAGCCAAGTAGGGGATCAGCCCCAGCATTTT.

The V call is TRBV7-5, the J call TRBJ2-5; TRBD2, the table's D call, was not compared with the DNA. TRBV7-5 counts as a pseudogene. The CDR3 is 19 amino acids. CDR3 in DNA: TGTGTCAGAAGCTCCTTTCGGGGACCAGCGGGCGAGCCTTTAGAGACCCAGTACTTC. Residues: CVRSSFRGPAGEPLETQYF.

This chain uses TRBV5-1 with TRBJ2-7; the D gene could be TRBD1 or TRBD2 (5 bases each). The CDR3 is made up of 15 amino acids. V was cut by 0 bases and J by 2 bases, with 12 bases left in between. From germline, CDR1 is SGHRS and CDR2 YFSETQ. The chain's CDR3 is CASSLDGAGPYEQYF. The CDR3 region has the DNA TGCGCCAGCAGCTTGGACGGGGCGGGTCCCTACGAGCAGTACTTC.

The J gene is TRBJ1-4, the V gene TRBV19, with no clear D. Trimming shortened V by 3 bases and J by 5 bases, and 13 bases separated the two germline ends. Germline-derived CDR1 and CDR2 are LNHDA and SQIVND (reference sequence). The CDR3 runs 15 residues. In nucleotides, the CDR3 is TGTGCCAGTAGTATCTCGGACGGAGCGAATGAAAAACTGTTTTTT. It encodes CASSISDGANEKLFF.

The chain carries TRBV9 and TRBJ2-7, with a tentative D call TRBD1 (6 bases). The germline CDR1 and CDR2 sequences are SGDLS and YYNGEE. There are 15 residues in the CDR3. Deletions cut 0 bases from V and 7 bases from J, with 17 bases between. The CDR3 loop reads CASSVDQGPTREQYF. As DNA, the CDR3 is TGTGCCAGCAGCGTAGATCAGGGGCCGACGAGGGAGCAGTACTTC. Full variable domain (missing parts from reference TRBV9 and TRBJ2-7): DSGVTQTPKHLITATGQRVTLRCSPRSGDLSVYWYQQSLDQGLQFLIQYYNGEERAKGNILERFSAQQFPDLHSELNLSSLELGDSALYFCASSVDQGPTREQYFGPGTRLTVT.

The chain carries TRBV27 and TRBJ2-7; 12 bases are a match to TRBD2. The length of the CDR3 is 14 residues. The germline gives CDR1 MNHEY, CDR2 SMNVEV (reference sequence). V shed 8 bases, J shed 0 bases, and the junction held 2 bases outside the gene matches. The CDR3 region has the DNA TGTGCCAGCGGACTAGCGGGAACCTCCTACGAGCAGTACTTC. Translated: CASGLAGTSYEQYF.